The 27 T cell receptor beta chains reported below all come from one sample, sequenced in a study of blood T cells in healthy people across ages. Primed by a sample-barcoded 5' primer and a J-beta primer mix, a second PCR proceeded for about 6 to 11 cycles. TCRdb re-called the 5' RACE reads through MiXCR, storing one row per CDR3 protein. The sample contains some 900,000 distinct CDR3 sequences, about 44% of which appear only once. Material: blood. The receptors come from a man aged 25 to 45 in good health.

This clonotype was seen only a few times. A clone one base away is much larger, so this may be a read error. V is TRBV2 and J is TRBJ2-1, with 9 nucleotides matching TRBD2. Judging by the DNA end, TRBJ2-7 fits better; the J call may be wrong. CDR1 and CDR2 (germline): SNHLY, FYNNEI. The length of the CDR3 is 13 residues. The CDR3 coding sequence is TGTGCCCGTAGCGGGGGCTCCTACAATGAGCAGTACTTC. Translating it yields CARSGGSYNEQYF.

This clonotype was detected a few times. V usage is TRBV7-2 and J usage is TRBJ2-4; TRBD2 might be the D (6 bases). With 6 bases removed from V and 8 bases from J, the gap between germline ends came to 14 bases. Looked up from germline, CDR1 is SGHTA and CDR2 is FQGNSA. The CDR3 runs 13 residues. CDR3 nucleotides: TGTGCCAGCAGTCCGACTAGTTTCGACATTCAGTACTTC. This codes for CASSPTSFDIQYF. Using reference TRBV7-2 and TRBJ2-4 for the parts outside the CDR3, the full variable domain is GAGVSQSPSNKVTEKGKDVELRCDPISGHTALYWYRQSLGQGLEFLIYFQGNSAPDKSGLPSDRFSAERTGGSVSTLTIQRTQQEDSAVYLCASSPTSFDIQYFGAGTRLSVL.

The chain joins TRBV29-1 to TRBJ1-1; 8 positions agree with TRBD1. Trimming took 0 bases from V and 7 from J; bases not matched to a gene: 7. This CDR3 has 14 amino acids. The germline CDR1 and CDR2 sequences are SQVTM and ANQGSEA. CDR3 protein: CSVEEAQGAGEAFF. The CDR3 DNA reads TGCAGCGTTGAAGAAGCGCAGGGGGCGGGTGAAGCTTTCTTT. Complete variable domain (other parts from reference TRBV29-1 and TRBJ1-1): SAVISQKPSRDICQRGTSLTIQCQVDSQVTMMFWYRQQPGQSLTLIATANQGSEATYESGFVIDKFPISRPNLTFSTLTVSNMSPEDSSIYLCSVEEAQGAGEAFFGQGTRLTVV.

V usage is TRBV20-1 and J usage is TRBJ2-1; 7 bases map to TRBD1. V dropped 3 bases and J dropped 3; count of bases not matched to a gene: 11. CDR1 DFQATT and CDR2 SNEGSKA come from the germline V gene (reference sequence). The CDR3 length is 16 residues. The CDR3 DNA reads TGCAGTGCTAGGGGCCCTGGGGCAGGGGGCTACAATGAGCAGTTCTTC. This encodes CSARGPGAGGYNEQFF.

The chain combines TRBV13 with TRBJ1-4; the match to TRBD1 covers 7 bases. Germline V gene lookup returns CDR1 PRHDT and CDR2 FYEKMQ (reference sequence). CDR3 size: 16 residues. V lost 2 bases, J lost 4 bases, and 7 bases stayed unmatched. The CDR3 DNA reads as TGTGCCAGCAGCTTAATGAACAGGGGCGGTAATGAAAAACTGTTTTTT. Its translation is CASSLMNRGGNEKLFF.

V and J are TRBV21-1 and TRBJ2-7; TRBD1, the D gene given by the table, was not confirmed from the DNA. TRBV21-1 represents a pseudogene. The CDR3 runs to 15 residues. The CDR3 loop reads CASSKAPRTDNEQYF. The DNA of the CDR3 is TGTGCCAGCAGCAAAGCGCCCCGGACAGACAATGAGCAGTACTTC.

Only a few counts were recorded for this clonotype. At one end, the junction sequence differs from germline, possibly due to a read error. CDR3 protein: CASNLQSSGGNNEQFF. The CDR3 nucleotides are TGTGCCAGCAACTTGCAGTCCAGCGGGGGGAACAATGAGCAGTTCTTC. This chain connects TRBV5-6 to TRBJ2-1; TRBD2 agrees at 9 bases. CDR3 length: 16 amino acids. Germline V gives CDR1 SGHDT, CDR2 YYEEEE.

The V and J genes are TRBV29-1 and TRBJ2-7; 11 bases are a match to TRBD2. Germline V gene data show CDR1 as SQVTM and CDR2 as ANQGSEA. This CDR3 region has 14 residues. The V gene end was trimmed by 6 bases and the J gene end by 1 base; junction bases not matched to a gene: 5. CDR3 loop: CSVTGTSGSYEQYF. The CDR3 DNA reads as TGCAGCGTGACCGGGACTAGCGGATCCTACGAGCAGTACTTC.

This clonotype was observed a few times. The genes are TRBV6-1 and TRBJ2-1, with D tentatively TRBD2 (5 bases). Germline V CDR1 and CDR2: MNHNS, SASEGT. The CDR3 length is 15 residues. Trimming cost V 4 bases and J 6 bases, with 16 bases left between them. The CDR3 protein is CASSVLVASSNEQFF. Written as DNA, the CDR3 is TGTGCCAGCAGTGTTCTGGTGGCTAGCAGCAATGAGCAGTTCTTC.

The chain couples TRBV10-3 to TRBJ2-1; D may be TRBD2 (6 bases). The CDR3 length is 13 residues. Trimming shortened V by 4 bases and J by 8 bases, and 12 bases separated the two germline ends. From germline, CDR1 is ENHRY and CDR2 SYGVKD. For the CDR3, the DNA is TGTGCCATCAGTGGACTAGAAGGCCATGAGCAGTTCTTC. It specifies CAISGLEGHEQFF.

This clonotype has more than one count but fewer than ten. The chain uses TRBV6-6 and TRBJ2-1; tentatively, D is TRBD2 (7 bases). CDR3 length: 14 residues. Germline values: CDR1 MNHNY, CDR2 SVGAGI (reference sequence). V dropped 5 bases and J dropped 6 bases, with 14 bases sitting between them. CDR3 DNA sequence: TGTGCCAGCAGTCCACAGGGAGGGGGCAATGAGCAGTTCTTC. Translated: CASSPQGGGNEQFF.

Only a few counts were recorded for this clonotype. The V call is TRBV6-5, the J call TRBJ2-3; D is unclear. Germline CDR1 and CDR2: MNHEY and SVGAGI. This CDR3 has 14 amino acids. Trimming took off 2 bases at V and 3 bases at J, with 9 bases between the two ends. The CDR3 protein is CASSYQASTDTQYF. In DNA, the CDR3 is TGTGCCAGCAGTTACCAAGCCTCAACAGATACGCAGTATTTT.

The chain recombines TRBV5-1 with TRBJ2-6; either TRBD1 or TRBD2 may supply D (5 bases each). The germline gives CDR1 SGHRS, CDR2 YFSETQ. CDR3 size: 15 residues. Trimming removed 0 bases at V and 6 bases at J, with 10 bases between. The DNA for the CDR3 is TGCGCCAGCAGCTTGGCCTCGGGGCCGGCCAACGTCCTGACTTTC. It specifies CASSLASGPANVLTF.

This clonotype was counted only a few times. This chain uses TRBV28 with TRBJ2-7, with D unresolved. In germline, CDR1 is MDHEN, CDR2 SYDVKM. This CDR3 contains 13 residues. The V end was cut by 5 bases, the J end by 2 bases, with 10 bases between. The CDR3 DNA is TGTGCCAGCAGTGTCGACGTAACCTACGAGCAGTACTTC. Amino acids: CASSVDVTYEQYF. Full variable domain (rest looked up from reference TRBV28 and TRBJ2-7): DVKVTQSSRYLVKRTGEKVFLECVQDMDHENMFWYRQDPGLGLRLIYFSYDVKMKEKGDIPEGYSVSREKKERFSLILESASTNQTSMYLCASSVDVTYEQYFGPGTRLTVT.

The chain couples TRBV7-2 to TRBJ2-3; possible D gene TRBD1, 5 bases. Germline V gene sequence: CDR1 SGHTA, CDR2 FQGNSA. Deletions cut 5 bases from V and 7 bases from J, with 13 bases between. The CDR3 covers 13 residues. For the CDR3, the DNA is TGTGCCAGCAGCGTAGTGAAGGGGAATACGCAGTATTTT. This sequence encodes CASSVVKGNTQYF.

A note on this clonotype: Germline is not matched at one junction end, which may reflect a read error. This chain joins TRBV25-1 and TRBJ1-4; D remains unclear. This CDR3 contains 11 residues. Germline CDR1 and CDR2: MGHDK and SYGVNS. The CDR3 sequence is CTSSEGGKLFF. The DNA of the CDR3 is TGTACCAGCAGTGAGGGCGGAAAACTGTTTTTT.

This chain joins TRBV6-2 or TRBV6-3 and TRBJ1-5, with 7 bases aligning to TRBD1. CDR1 is MNHEY and CDR2 is SVGEGT in the germline V gene. J lost 4 bases, V lost 6 bases, and 9 bases had no gene match. This CDR3 has 15 residues. For the CDR3, the DNA is TGTGCCAGCAGGCCCAAACAGGGGTGGAATCAGCCCCAGCATTTT. Its translation: CASRPKQGWNQPQHF.

V gene TRBV20-1 combines with J gene TRBJ2-6; TRBD1 aligns across 10 bases. This CDR3 spans 16 amino acids. The J segment lost 4 bases and the V segment lost 2 bases, leaving 5 bases of the junction unmatched. The germline V gene has CDR1 DFQATT and CDR2 SNEGSKA (reference sequence). DNA for the CDR3: TGCAGTGCTAGACCGGACAGGGGGTGGGGGGCCAACGTCCTGACTTTC. Translation gives CSARPDRGWGANVLTF.

V gene TRBV7-2 combines with J gene TRBJ2-5, with D maybe TRBD2 (7 bases). The end of the DNA aligns better with TRBJ2-7, so the J call may be wrong. The CDR3 covers 14 residues. Germline CDR1 SGHTA, CDR2 FQGNSA. The CDR3 DNA is TGTGCCAGCACCTCGGGAACAGGGAGGGCCGAGCAGTACTTC. It translates to CASTSGTGRAEQYF.

This clonotype was recorded a few times. The V and J genes are TRBV28 and TRBJ1-1; D is possibly TRBD1 (5 bases). The CDR3 spans 13 residues. Trimming took 6 bases from V and 5 from J, leaving 13 bases between them. Germline assignment: CDR1 MDHEN and CDR2 SYDVKM. The DNA for the CDR3 is TGTGCCAGCAGAATGGGGGGAAAGACTGAAGCTTTCTTT. Translated, it gives CASRMGGKTEAFF.

The chain uses TRBV7-2 and TRBJ2-3, with 11 bases lining up with TRBD2. J was trimmed by 5 bases and V by 4 bases; bases with no gene match: 14. Per the germline V gene, CDR1 is SGHTA and CDR2 is FQGNSA. This CDR3 contains 18 residues. The CDR3 DNA sequence: TGTGCCAGCAGCTCGCTAGCGGGGGGCCGCCCTGGTATAGATACGCAGTATTTT. It translates to CASSSLAGGRPGIDTQYF.

The chain links TRBV20-1 to TRBJ2-1; TRBD2 agrees at 12 bases. The CDR3 is 19 amino acids. With V trimmed by 6 bases and J by 0 bases, 15 bases remained unmatched. The germline V gene encodes CDR1 DFQATT and CDR2 SNEGSKA (reference sequence). The CDR3 reads CSALDPITSGGFSYNEQFF. CDR3 bases: TGCAGTGCGCTCGATCCAATCACTAGCGGGGGGTTCTCCTACAATGAGCAGTTCTTC.

This chain uses TRBV6-5 with TRBJ2-3; D is uncertain. CDR3 length equals 15 residues. Deletions cut 1 base from V and 2 bases from J, with 10 bases between. Germline CDR1 is MNHEY and CDR2 is SVGAGI. CDR3 in amino acids: CASSYLGISTDTQYF. The CDR3 DNA sequence: TGTGCCAGCAGTTACTTGGGAATATCCACAGATACGCAGTATTTT.

V usage is TRBV5-1 and J usage is TRBJ1-1; 8 positions match TRBD1. J was trimmed by 1 base and V by 3 bases; bases with no gene match: 8. From germline, CDR1 is SGHRS and CDR2 YFSETQ. The length of the CDR3 is 16 residues. The CDR3 loop reads CASSSDTGGRNTEAFF. The CDR3 DNA follows: TGCGCCAGCAGCTCCGACACAGGGGGGAGGAACACTGAAGCTTTCTTT.

This clonotype has more than one count but fewer than ten. In nucleotides, the CDR3 is TGCAGTGCTAGTACTGCGGGGGGGCCCAATGAGCAGTTCTTC. Protein product: CSASTAGGPNEQFF. The chain employs TRBV20-1 and TRBJ2-1; 9 nucleotides line up with TRBD2. V trimming: 3 bases; J trimming: 6 bases; junction bases outside the gene matches: 6. The V gene's germline CDR1 is DFQATT and CDR2 SNEGSKA (reference sequence). CDR3 length: 14 residues.

This clonotype was observed a few times. V and J are TRBV20-1 and TRBJ1-6, with D possibly TRBD1 on 6 matching bases. The CDR3 covers 15 residues. Trimming shortened V by 4 bases and J by 7 bases, and 17 bases separated the two germline ends. Germline lookup yields CDR1 DFQATT and CDR2 SNEGSKA (reference sequence). This chain's CDR3 is CSATPPQGTNSPLHF. The CDR3 region has the DNA TGCAGTGCTACCCCCCCCCAGGGGACCAATTCACCCCTCCACTTT.

The rearrangement uses TRBV3-1 and TRBJ2-7; weak D call: TRBD1 (6 bases). The CDR3 totals 15 residues. Germline V gene data show CDR1 as LGHDT and CDR2 as YNNKEL (reference sequence). V gave up 1 base and J gave up 0 bases, with 10 bases separating them. In nucleotides, the CDR3 is TGTGCCAGCAGCCAAGGGACAGCGATCTCCTACGAGCAGTACTTC. As protein: CASSQGTAISYEQYF.